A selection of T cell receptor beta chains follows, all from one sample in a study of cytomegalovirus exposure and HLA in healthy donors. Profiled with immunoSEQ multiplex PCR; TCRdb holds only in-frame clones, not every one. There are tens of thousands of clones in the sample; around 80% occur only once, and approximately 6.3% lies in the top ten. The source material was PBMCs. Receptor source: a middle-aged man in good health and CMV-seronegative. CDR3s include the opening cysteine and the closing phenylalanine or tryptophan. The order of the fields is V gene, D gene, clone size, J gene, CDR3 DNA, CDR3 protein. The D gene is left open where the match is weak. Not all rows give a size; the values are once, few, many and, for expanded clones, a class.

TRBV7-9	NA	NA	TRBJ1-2	TGTGCCAGCAGCTTTAGACAGCTCAACTATGGCTACACCTTC	CASSFRQLNYGYTF
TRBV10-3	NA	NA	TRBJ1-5	TGTGCCATCAGATTCGGTCAGGGGCAGCCCCAGCATTTT	CAIRFGQGQPQHF
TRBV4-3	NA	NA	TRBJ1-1	TGCGCCAGCAGCCAAGAAATGGGCAGGGGCACTGAAGCTTTCTTT	CASSQEMGRGTEAFF
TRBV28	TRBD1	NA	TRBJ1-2	TGTGCCAGCAGTTTACTATGGGCCGGGACAGTCGACGGCTACACCTTC	CASSLLWAGTVDGYTF
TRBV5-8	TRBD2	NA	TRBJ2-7	TGTGCCAGCAGCTTGGGAACCGGGAGGTACGAGCAGTACTTC	CASSLGTGRYEQYF
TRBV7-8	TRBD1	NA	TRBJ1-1	TGTGCCAGCAGCCCCAGGACAGGGCGGACTGAAGCTTTCTTT	CASSPRTGRTEAFF
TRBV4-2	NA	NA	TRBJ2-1	TGTGCCAGCAGCCAAGGCGGCGCTAATGAGCAGTTCTTC	CASSQGGANEQFF
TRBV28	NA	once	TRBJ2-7	TGTGCCAGCAGTTTAGGTGGAGGGGTTAACGAGCAGTACTTC	CASSLGGGVNEQYF
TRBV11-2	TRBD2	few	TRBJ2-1	TGTGCCAGCGGAGAAGCGGGAGGGAACAATGAGCAGTTCTTC	CASGEAGGNNEQFF
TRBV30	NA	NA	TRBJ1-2	TGTGCCTGGAGTCTAGCGGTCTATGGCTACACCTTC	CAWSLAVYGYTF
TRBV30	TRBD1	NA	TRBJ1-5	TGTGCCTGGTCTCCTATTCCGGACAGGAGACAGCCCCAGCATTTT	CAWSPIPDRRQPQHF
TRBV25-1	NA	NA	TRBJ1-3	TGTGCCAGCAGTGCCGGGACCGGGAGGCGAAACACCATATATTTT	CASSAGTGRRNTIYF
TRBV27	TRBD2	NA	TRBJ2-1	TGTGCCAGCAGTTTATCTTCTAGCGGCAATGAGCAGTTCTTC	CASSLSSSGNEQFF
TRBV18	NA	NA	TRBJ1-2	TGTGCCAGCTCACCTACCGGAGAAAGCTATGGCTACACCTTC	CASSPTGESYGYTF
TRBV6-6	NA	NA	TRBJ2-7	TGTGCCAGCAGTTACGGGGAGGTCTTGGTTTTTTACGAGCAGTACTTC	CASSYGEVLVFYEQYF
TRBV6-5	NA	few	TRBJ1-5	TGTGCCAGCAGGAGGGAACCGAATCAGCCCCAGCATTTT	CASRREPNQPQHF
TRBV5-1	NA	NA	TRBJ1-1	TGCGCCAGCAGCTTGGACAGCATGAACACTGAAGCTTTCTTT	CASSLDSMNTEAFF
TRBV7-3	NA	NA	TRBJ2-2	TGTGCCAGCAGCTCCAATACAGGGCTGACCGGGGAGCTGTTTTTT	CASSSNTGLTGELFF
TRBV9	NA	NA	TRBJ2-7	TGTGCCAGCAGCGTAAAACAGGGTGCCTCTTCCTACGAGCAGTACTTC	CASSVKQGASSYEQYF
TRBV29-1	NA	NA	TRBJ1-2	TGCAGCGTTGGGGCAGCCTCTAACTATGGCTACACCTTC	CSVGAASNYGYTF
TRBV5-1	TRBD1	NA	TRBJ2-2	TGCGCCAGCCGACAGGGTGGTAGCGGGGAGCTGTTTTTT	CASRQGGSGELFF
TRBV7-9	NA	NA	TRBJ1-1	TGTGCCAGCAGCTTAGAAGGGGCAGGAAGGAGCACTGAAGCTTTCTTT	CASSLEGAGRSTEAFF
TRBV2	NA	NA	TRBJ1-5	TGTGCCAGCAGTGCCCTCGACACTTATAGCAATCAGCCCCAGCATTTT	CASSALDTYSNQPQHF
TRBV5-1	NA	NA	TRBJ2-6	TGCGCCAGCAGCCGATGGGCGGGGGCGGGGGCCAACGTCCTGACTTTC	CASSRWAGAGANVLTF
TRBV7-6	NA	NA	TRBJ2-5	TGTGCCAGCAGCCCGCGGGGCGGGGTAGAGACCCAGTACTTC	CASSPRGGVETQYF
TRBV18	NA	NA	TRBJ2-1	TGTGCCAGCTCACCCGGCAGGGGACCCTACAATGAGCAGTTCTTC	CASSPGRGPYNEQFF
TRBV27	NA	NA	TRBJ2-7	TGTGCCAGCAGTTTAAGGGCTGACAGGCGGTACGAGCAGTACTTC	CASSLRADRRYEQYF
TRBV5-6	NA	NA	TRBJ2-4	TGTGCCAGCAGCCTCCTCAGGGACTTGGGCAAAAACATTCAGTACTTC	CASSLLRDLGKNIQYF